Listed below are T cell receptor beta chains from one sample, sequenced in a study of long-term antiretroviral therapy in people with HIV. Repertoires were generated with immunoSEQ multiplex PCR, while TCRdb's copy carries only in-frame clones and drops some. The sample lists about 18,000 clones, about four fifths occurring once. The specimen comprised unsorted PBMCs, sampled at the start of antiretroviral therapy, before treatment. The receptors were sampled from a man aged 18 to 30 with HIV. The CDR3 runs from the conserved cysteine through the conserved F or W. Each record gives: V gene, J gene, D gene, CDR3 length, CDR3 DNA, CDR3 protein. A D gene is named only where the DNA matches it firmly.

>TRBV2|TRBJ1-5|NA|14
TGTGCCAGCAGTGAAGCGCCTCTCGGTCAGCCCCAGCATTTT
CASSEAPLGQPQHF
>TRBV5-1|TRBJ2-3|TRBD2|15
TGCGCCAGCAGCTTGGGGGGGGGTAGCACAGATACGCAGTATTTT
CASSLGGGSTDTQYF
>TRBV4-3|TRBJ2-3|NA|17
TGCGCCAGCAGCCAAATCGCAGGGGCAGGGGGCACAGATACGCAGTATTTT
CASSQIAGAGGTDTQYF
>TRBV18|TRBJ1-5|NA|16
TGTGCCAGCTCACTCGGGGCAGGGAAGGTCCATCAGCCCCAGCATTTT
CASSLGAGKVHQPQHF
>TRBV9|TRBJ1-2|NA|13
TGTGCCAGCAGCGTAGACGGGACGCCTGGCTACACCTTC
CASSVDGTPGYTF
>TRBV27|TRBJ1-5|NA|13
TGTGCCAGCGGTGAAAGCGCCAATCAGCCCCAGCATTTT
CASGESANQPQHF
>TRBV5-4|TRBJ2-7|NA|13
TGTGCCAGCAGCGGGGGGGGCGGCCTCGAGCAGTACTTC
CASSGGGGLEQYF
>TRBV5-4|TRBJ2-4|TRBD2|18
TGTGCCAGCAGCTTGGGAGGGGTTAGCGGGAGAGCCAAAAACATTCAGTACTTC
CASSLGGVSGRAKNIQYF
>TRBV12-5|TRBJ2-2|TRBD2|15
TGTGCTAGTGCCTCGGGAGGGAGGAGCACCGGGGAGCTGTTTTTT
CASASGGRSTGELFF
>TRBV2|TRBJ2-7|TRBD1|15
TGTGCCAGCAGTGAAGCGGGGGGACAGGGGGCCGAGCAGTACTTC
CASSEAGGQGAEQYF
>TRBV27|TRBJ1-5|NA|13
TGTGCCAGCAGTTCCTCGTTCAATCAGCCCCAGCATTTT
CASSSSFNQPQHF
>TRBV19|TRBJ1-5|TRBD1|17
TGTGCCAGTAGTATCTACCCGGGACAGGGAAGCAATCAGCCCCAGCATTTT
CASSIYPGQGSNQPQHF
>TRBV11-2|TRBJ2-5|NA|13
TGTGCCAGCAGCACGGGTAGGCGGGAGACCCAGTACTTC
CASSTGRRETQYF
>TRBV28|TRBJ1-5|TRBD1|14
TGTGCCACCCTAGGGGACAGCCTGTTTCAGCCCCAGCATTTT
CATLGDSLFQPQHF
>TRBV11-2|TRBJ2-1|TRBD2|15
TGTGCCAGCAGCCGGATTAGCGGGAGATCCGGTGAGCAGTTCTTC
CASSRISGRSGEQFF